This T cell receptor (beta chain) was profiled in a study of blood T cells in healthy people across ages. Overall study findings and caveats: Lack of knowledge of donor CMV status possibly confounded expanded clonotype changes.

Each individual donor underwent a draw of approximately 10 milliliters of peripheral blood. As for this clonotype: Its antigen remains unidentified.

The length of the CDR3 is 14 residues. Trimming shortened V by 8 bases and J by 3 bases, and 13 bases separated the two germline ends. Germline values: CDR1 MNHNS, CDR2 SASEGT. Combining a sample-barcoded 5' primer with a J-beta primer mix, a second PCR ran for roughly 7 to 11 cycles. A template-switch adaptor with 12 random nucleotides tagged each cDNA molecule. TCRdb reprocessed the 5' RACE reads via MiXCR and lists one record per CDR3 protein. The data show about 1.5 million distinct CDR3 sequences, roughly 43% seen once. The sample comprised blood. The receptor was derived from a young woman in good health. The V and J genes are TRBV6-1 and TRBJ2-2, with D maybe TRBD2 (6 bases). The CDR3 spells CASEAGSYTGELFF. The CDR3 bases are TGTGCCAGCGAAGCGGGTTCTTACACCGGGGAGCTGTTTTTT.